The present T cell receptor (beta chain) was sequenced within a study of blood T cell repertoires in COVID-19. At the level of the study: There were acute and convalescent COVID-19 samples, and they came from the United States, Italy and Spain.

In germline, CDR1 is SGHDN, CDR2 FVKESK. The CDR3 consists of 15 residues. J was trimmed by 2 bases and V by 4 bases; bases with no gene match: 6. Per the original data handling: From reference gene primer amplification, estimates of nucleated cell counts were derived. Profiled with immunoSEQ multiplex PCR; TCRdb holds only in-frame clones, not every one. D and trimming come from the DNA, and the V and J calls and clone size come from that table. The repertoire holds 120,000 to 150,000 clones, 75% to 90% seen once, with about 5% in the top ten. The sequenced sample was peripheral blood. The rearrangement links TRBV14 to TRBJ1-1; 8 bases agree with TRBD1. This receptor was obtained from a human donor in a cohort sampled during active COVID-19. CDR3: CASSPNGQGNTEAFF. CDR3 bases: TGTGCCAGCAGCCCCAACGGACAGGGCAACACTGAAGCTTTCTTT.